The 3 T cell receptor beta chains listed next were all sequenced from one sample in a study of blood T cell repertoires in COVID-19 (dated by TCRdb to 2018 to 2021). Library prep was done by the immunoSEQ multiplex PCR assay. Held by TCRdb, this immuneACCESS table contains in-frame sequences only and omits some clones. Under half of the omission traces to an unresolved V gene where checked; the cause of the rest is unknown. Here the sample has some 270,000 clones; around 85% occur a single time. The ten largest account for 0.87% of the sample. The sequenced sample was peripheral blood. These receptors originate from a human donor with COVID-19, enrolled during active disease. The donor label of this sample is uncertain.

The V and J genes are TRBV7-2 and TRBJ2-7; D is uncertain. This CDR3 has 13 residues. V lost 5 bases, J lost 0 bases, and 8 bases lay in between. Germline V gene data show CDR1 as SGHTA and CDR2 as FQGNSA. In DNA form, the CDR3 reads TGTGCCAGCAGCCACCCTACCTCCTACGAGCAGTACTTC. Encoded protein: CASSHPTSYEQYF.

This clone was observed a handful of times. The chain couples TRBV30 to TRBJ2-7; TRBD1 matches 8 bases. This CDR3 contains 14 residues. Germline V gene sequence: CDR1 GTSNPN, CDR2 SVGIG (reference sequence). The V and J ends lost 4 bases and 5 bases, in that order; junction bases with no gene match: 10. CDR3 sequence (DNA): TGTGCCTGGAAGGGCAGGGGGCGCTTCGACGAGCAGTACTTC. Its translation is CAWKGRGRFDEQYF.

V gene TRBV27 combines with J gene TRBJ2-7, with 14 bases lining up with TRBD2. CDR1 and CDR2 from the germline V gene are MNHEY and SMNVEV (reference sequence). The CDR3 has 16 amino acids. V was clipped by 5 bases and J by 0 bases; unmatched bases: 3. CDR3 nucleotide sequence: TGTGCCAGCAGTAAAGGGACTAGCGGGAGCTCCTACGAGCAGTACTTC. It is translated as CASSKGTSGSSYEQYF.